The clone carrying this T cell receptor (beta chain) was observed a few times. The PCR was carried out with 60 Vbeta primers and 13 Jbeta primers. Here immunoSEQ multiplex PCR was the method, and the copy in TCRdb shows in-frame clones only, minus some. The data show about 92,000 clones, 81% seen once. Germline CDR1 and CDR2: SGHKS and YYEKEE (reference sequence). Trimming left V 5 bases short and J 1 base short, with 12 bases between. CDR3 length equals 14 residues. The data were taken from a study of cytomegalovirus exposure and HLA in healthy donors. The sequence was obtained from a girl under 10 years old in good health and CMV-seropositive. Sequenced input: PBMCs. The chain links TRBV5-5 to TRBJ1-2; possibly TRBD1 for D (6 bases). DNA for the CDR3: TGTGCCAGCAGTCCAACACAGGGTAACTATGGCTACACCTTC. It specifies CASSPTQGNYGYTF.